These 23 T cell receptor beta chains were sequenced from one sample in a study of CD8 T cells in Susac syndrome. RNA in amounts of about 0.5 to 1 ug was reverse transcribed with random hexamers. From the immunoSEQ multiplex PCR reads, TCRdb called clonotypes with MiXCR, one entry per CDR3 protein. This repertoire shows 170,000 or so distinct CDR3 sequences, approximately 94% found once; its top ten account for around 0.12%. The source material was CD4+ T cells from PBMCs. The source is a human donor with Susac syndrome.

This clonotype came up once. The chain couples TRBV15 to TRBJ1-4; D not certain. The germline V and J ends were trimmed by 0 bases and 8 bases, with 16 bases remaining between them. Per germline, CDR1 LNHNV and CDR2 YYDKDF (reference sequence). This CDR3 has 16 amino acids. The chain's CDR3 is CATSRDRGGSEEKLFF. CDR3 DNA sequence: TGTGCCACCAGCAGAGATCGGGGTGGCTCCGAGGAAAAACTGTTTTTT.

This chain joins TRBV5-1 and TRBJ2-3; D unresolved. The CDR3 contains 15 residues. CDR1 and CDR2 from the germline V gene are SGHRS and YFSETQ. Trimming stripped 4 bases from V and 0 bases from J, with 12 bases between. The CDR3 sequence is CASSADSASTDTQYF. For the CDR3, the DNA is TGCGCCAGCAGCGCTGATTCGGCTAGCACAGATACGCAGTATTTT. Full variable domain (missing parts from reference TRBV5-1 and TRBJ2-3): KAGVTQTPRYLIKTRGQQVTLSCSPISGHRSVSWYQQTPGQGLQFLFEYFSETQRNKGNFPGRFSGRQFSNSRSEMNVSTLELGDSALYLCASSADSASTDTQYFGPGTRLTVL.

This clonotype was picked up one time. The V and J genes are TRBV3-1 and TRBJ2-1; TRBD2 agrees at 12 bases. The CDR3 length is 16 residues. Trimming removed 1 base from V and 5 bases from J; junction bases left unmatched: 3. Per germline, CDR1 LGHDT and CDR2 YNNKEL (reference sequence). The CDR3 nucleotides read TGTGCCAGCAGCCAAGTCCCTAGCGGGGGGGACAATGAGCAGTTCTTC. Translation gives CASSQVPSGGDNEQFF.

CDR3 region: CASSWTPGQGMSSPLHF. CDR3 nucleotide sequence: TGTGCCAGCAGCTGGACTCCGGGACAGGGGATGAGTTCACCCCTCCACTTT. The genes are TRBV7-2 and TRBJ1-6; 10 bases align to TRBD1. Trimming removed 4 bases from V and 9 bases from J; junction bases left unmatched: 12. The CDR3 covers 17 residues. The V gene's germline CDR1 is SGHTA and CDR2 FQGNSA.

V usage is TRBV4-2 and J usage is TRBJ2-2; 8 positions agree with TRBD1. This CDR3 is built from 15 residues. Germline lookup yields CDR1 LGHNA and CDR2 YNFKEQ. V shed 5 bases and J 1 base; nucleotides not matched to a gene: 3. CDR3 region: CASSSGTGNTGELFF. CDR3 coding DNA: TGTGCCAGCAGCTCCGGGACAGGGAACACCGGGGAGCTGTTTTTT.

The chain carries TRBV7-9 and TRBJ2-5; D perhaps matches TRBD2 (6 bases). Germline V CDR1 and CDR2: SEHNR, FQNEAQ (reference sequence). Between the trimmed V and J ends, which lost 6 bases and 13 bases, there was a span of 18 bases. This CDR3 has 12 amino acids. Here the CDR3 DNA reads TGTGCCAGCAGGGATGGGGACTTCGGATTGTACTTC. It specifies CASRDGDFGLYF.

The rearrangement joins TRBV5-1 to TRBJ2-1, with TRBD2 matching over 14 bases. CDR3 length equals 17 residues. CDR1 SGHRS and CDR2 YFSETQ come from the germline V gene. The V segment lost 4 bases and the J segment 2 bases; nucleotides outside the gene matches: 5. The CDR3 loop reads CASSLGTSGSPYNEQFF. The CDR3 bases are TGCGCCAGCAGCCTCGGGACTAGCGGGAGCCCCTACAATGAGCAGTTCTTC.

This CDR3 reads CATSDFGRSYEQYV. CDR3 coding DNA: TGTGCCACCAGTGATTTTGGCAGGTCCTACGAGCAGTACGTC. The genes are TRBV24-1 and TRBJ2-7; D not resolved. Per germline, CDR1 KGHDR and CDR2 SFDVKD. V gave up 1 base and J gave up 1 base, with 7 bases separating them. The CDR3 is made up of 14 amino acids.

J is TRBJ2-3 and V is TRBV7-2; D is unclear. There are 16 residues in the CDR3. Germline-derived CDR1 and CDR2 are SGHTA and FQGNSA. Trimming shortened V by 1 base and J by 2 bases, and 13 bases separated the two germline ends. In DNA, the CDR3 is TGTGCCAGCAGCTTAGAAGGCAGCTTGAACACAGATACGCAGTATTTT. As protein: CASSLEGSLNTDTQYF.

The genes are TRBV9 and TRBJ2-2, with a possible D match to TRBD1 (6 bases). Per the germline V gene, CDR1 is SGDLS and CDR2 is YYNGEE. The V and J ends lost 0 bases and 8 bases respectively, with 11 bases between them. The CDR3 length is 14 residues. The CDR3 region is CASSVGTDRGELFF. The CDR3 DNA is TGTGCCAGCAGCGTAGGGACAGACCGAGGGGAGCTGTTTTTT.

The chain couples TRBV5-1 to TRBJ2-7; D possibly corresponds to TRBD1 (6 bases). The CDR3 is 14 residues long. Per germline, CDR1 SGHRS and CDR2 YFSETQ. V was shortened by 0 bases and J by 7 bases, with 14 bases between the two germline ends. The CDR3 loop is CASSLVQGSGEQYF. CDR3 DNA sequence: TGCGCCAGCAGCTTGGTCCAGGGGTCGGGGGAGCAGTACTTC.

The CDR3 reads CASSPGLAGNLDTQYF. CDR3 nucleotide sequence: TGTGCCAGCAGCCCCGGACTAGCGGGGAATCTAGATACGCAGTATTTT. This chain uses TRBV11-2 with TRBJ2-3; TRBD2 matches at 12 bases. V lost 5 bases and J lost 5; bases outside the gene matches: 8. Germline CDR1 and CDR2: SGHAT and FQNNGV. The CDR3 spans 16 residues.

V gene TRBV29-1 combines with J gene TRBJ1-2; D gene unclear. The CDR3 totals 11 residues. Germline CDR1 SQVTM, CDR2 ANQGSEA. V was clipped by 4 bases and J by 5 bases, with 8 bases between them. CDR3: CSVVAEYGYTF. The DNA for the CDR3 is TGCAGCGTTGTGGCAGAATATGGCTACACCTTC.

The chain uses TRBV15 and TRBJ2-3; D is unresolved. The V end lost 2 bases, the J end lost 4 bases, and 13 bases lay between the germline ends. The CDR3 totals 15 residues. Germline V CDR1 and CDR2: LNHNV, YYDKDF (reference sequence). The CDR3 nucleotides are TGTGCCACCAGCAGACCCCAAGTTCAGGCAGATACGCAGTATTTT. Its protein product is CATSRPQVQADTQYF. Complete variable domain (other parts from reference TRBV15 and TRBJ2-3): DAMVIQNPRYQVTQFGKPVTLSCSQTLNHNVMYWYQQKSSQAPKLLFHYYDKDFNNEADTPDNFQSRRPNTSFCFLDIRSPGLGDTAMYLCATSRPQVQADTQYFGPGTRLTVL.

The chain employs TRBV6-2 or TRBV6-3 and TRBJ1-6; D is undetermined. Trimming pared 6 bases from V and 7 bases from J, leaving 10 bases between. CDR1 MNHEY and CDR2 SVGEGT come from the germline V gene. The CDR3 is made up of 13 amino acids. The CDR3 nucleotides are TGTGCCAGCAGGGACGGACGGAATTCACCCCTCCACTTT. This sequence encodes CASRDGRNSPLHF.

This clonotype was recorded once. The chain couples TRBV18 to TRBJ2-6; D unclear. Trimming took off 2 bases at V and 5 bases at J, with 13 bases between the two ends. Germline V gives CDR1 KGHSH, CDR2 LQKENI. This CDR3 has 16 residues. In DNA form, the CDR3 reads TGTGCCAGCTCACCAAGGGCGAGTACCTGGGCCAACGTCCTGACTTTC. Its protein product is CASSPRASTWANVLTF.

This CDR3 reads CASSIDRLNSPLHF. DNA for the CDR3: TGCGCCAGCAGCATCGACAGGCTAAATTCACCCCTCCACTTT. The chain links TRBV5-1 to TRBJ1-6; the D gene is possibly TRBD1 (6 bases). V was clipped by 4 bases and J by 7 bases, with 12 bases between them. Germline values: CDR1 SGHRS, CDR2 YFSETQ. The CDR3 loop spans 14 amino acids.

V usage is TRBV7-2 and J usage is TRBJ2-3, with no clear D. The CDR3 extends over 13 amino acids. From germline, CDR1 is SGHTA and CDR2 FQGNSA. V gave up 4 bases and J gave up 4 bases, with 9 bases separating them. The CDR3 sequence is CASSSPLPDTQYF. DNA of the CDR3: TGTGCCAGCAGCTCCCCTCTACCAGATACGCAGTATTTT.

CDR3 residues: CAWTTDSSGANVLTF. The CDR3, as DNA: TGTGCCTGGACTACAGACAGCTCTGGGGCCAACGTCCTGACTTTC. The genes are TRBV30 and TRBJ2-6; possible D gene TRBD1, 5 bases. V lost 4 bases and J 0 bases, leaving 10 bases between the germline ends. The CDR3 consists of 15 residues. The germline gives CDR1 GTSNPN, CDR2 SVGIG (reference sequence).

CDR3 coding DNA: TGTGCCAGCAGCGAAACACAGGGTGTACGTGGCTACACCTTC. Its translation: CASSETQGVRGYTF. The chain recombines TRBV9 with TRBJ1-2; D may be TRBD1 (6 bases). The CDR3 has 14 amino acids. The V and J ends lost 3 bases and 7 bases respectively, with 16 bases between them. The germline V gene has CDR1 SGDLS and CDR2 YYNGEE.

The J gene is TRBJ2-3, the V gene TRBV29-1; D is possibly TRBD1 (5 bases). Germline CDR1 and CDR2: SQVTM and ANQGSEA. The CDR3 length is 13 residues. V lost 2 bases and J lost 6, with 12 bases in between. In DNA form, the CDR3 reads TGCAGCGTTGAAAGGCAGGGATCGGATACGCAGTATTTT. Translated: CSVERQGSDTQYF.

The V gene is TRBV28, the J gene TRBJ2-1; the D gene is possibly TRBD2 (5 bases). Trimming took off 0 bases at V and 0 bases at J, with 6 bases between the two ends. The CDR3 has 15 residues. Per the germline V gene, CDR1 is MDHEN and CDR2 is SYDVKM. CDR3 amino acids: CASSLWAGSYNEQFF. DNA of the CDR3: TGTGCCAGCAGTTTATGGGCGGGCTCCTACAATGAGCAGTTCTTC.

This chain links TRBV3-1 with TRBJ1-4; 8 nucleotides align to TRBD1. V shed 7 bases, J shed 7 bases, and the junction held 8 bases outside the gene matches. The germline V gene encodes CDR1 LGHDT and CDR2 YNNKEL (reference sequence). The CDR3 extends over 14 amino acids. CDR3 sequence (DNA): TGTGCCAGCACCCAGGGGGCGTATTCTGAAAAACTGTTTTTT. It encodes CASTQGAYSEKLFF.